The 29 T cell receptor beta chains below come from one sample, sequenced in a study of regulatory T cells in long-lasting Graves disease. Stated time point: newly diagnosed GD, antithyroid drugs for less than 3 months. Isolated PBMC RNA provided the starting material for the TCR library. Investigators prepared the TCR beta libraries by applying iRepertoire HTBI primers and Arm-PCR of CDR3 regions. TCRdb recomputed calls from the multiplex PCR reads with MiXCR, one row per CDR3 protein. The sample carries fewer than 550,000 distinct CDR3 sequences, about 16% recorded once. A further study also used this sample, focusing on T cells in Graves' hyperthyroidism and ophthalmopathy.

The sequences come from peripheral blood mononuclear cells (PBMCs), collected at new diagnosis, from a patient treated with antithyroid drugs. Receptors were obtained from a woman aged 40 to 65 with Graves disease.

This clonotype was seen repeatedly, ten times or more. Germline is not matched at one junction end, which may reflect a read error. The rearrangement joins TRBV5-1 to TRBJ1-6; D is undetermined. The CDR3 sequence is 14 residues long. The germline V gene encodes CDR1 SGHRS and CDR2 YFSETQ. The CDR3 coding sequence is TGCGCCAGCAGTTTGGGAAGGTTGGGATCACCCCTCCACTTT. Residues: CASSLGRLGSPLHF.

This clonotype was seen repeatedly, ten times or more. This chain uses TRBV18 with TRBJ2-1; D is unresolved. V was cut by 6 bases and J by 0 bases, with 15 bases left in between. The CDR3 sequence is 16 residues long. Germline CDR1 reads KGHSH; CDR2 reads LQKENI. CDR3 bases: TGTGCCAGCTCCGAATCCTCTGGGATCTCCTACAATGAGCAGTTCTTC. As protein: CASSESSGISYNEQFF.

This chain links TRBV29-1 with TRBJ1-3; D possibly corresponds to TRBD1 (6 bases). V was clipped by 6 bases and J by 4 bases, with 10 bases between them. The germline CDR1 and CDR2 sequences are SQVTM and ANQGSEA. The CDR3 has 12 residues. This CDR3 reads CSVGTLGNTIYF. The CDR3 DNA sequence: TGCAGCGTGGGGACACTCGGAAACACCATATATTTT.

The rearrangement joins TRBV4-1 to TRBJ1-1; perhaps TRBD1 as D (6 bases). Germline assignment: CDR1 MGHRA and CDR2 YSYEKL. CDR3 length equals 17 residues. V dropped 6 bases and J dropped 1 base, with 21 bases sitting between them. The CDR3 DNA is TGCGCCAGCAGGAAGAGACTAGACAGGAACCAGAACACTGAAGCTTTCTTT. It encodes CASRKRLDRNQNTEAFF.

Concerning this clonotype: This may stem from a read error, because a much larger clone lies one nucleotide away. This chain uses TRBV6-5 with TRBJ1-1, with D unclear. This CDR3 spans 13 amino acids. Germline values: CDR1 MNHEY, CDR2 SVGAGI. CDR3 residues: CASSYAPVSEALF. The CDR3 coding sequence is TGTGCCAGCAGTTACGCGCCAGTATCTGAAGCTCTCTTT.

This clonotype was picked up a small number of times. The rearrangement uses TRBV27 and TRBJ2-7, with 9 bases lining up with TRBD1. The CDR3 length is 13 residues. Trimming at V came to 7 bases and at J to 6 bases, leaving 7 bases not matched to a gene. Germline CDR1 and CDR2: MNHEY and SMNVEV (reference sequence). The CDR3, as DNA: TGTGCCAGCAAGGGACAGGGTAGAGTCGAGCAGTACTTC. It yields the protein CASKGQGRVEQYF.

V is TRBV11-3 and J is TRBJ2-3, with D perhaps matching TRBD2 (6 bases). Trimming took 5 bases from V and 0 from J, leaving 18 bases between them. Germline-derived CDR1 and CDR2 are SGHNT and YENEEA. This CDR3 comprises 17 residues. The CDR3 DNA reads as TGTGCCAGCAGCCCCTATCGGACTATCCAGAGCACAGATACGCAGTATTTT. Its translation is CASSPYRTIQSTDTQYF.

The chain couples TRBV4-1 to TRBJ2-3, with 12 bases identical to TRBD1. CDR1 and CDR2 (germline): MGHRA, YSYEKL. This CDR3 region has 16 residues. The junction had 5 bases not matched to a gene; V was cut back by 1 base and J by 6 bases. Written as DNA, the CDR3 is TGCGCCAGCAGCCAAGCTTGGGACAGGGGGCGGGATACGCAGTATTTT. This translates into CASSQAWDRGRDTQYF.

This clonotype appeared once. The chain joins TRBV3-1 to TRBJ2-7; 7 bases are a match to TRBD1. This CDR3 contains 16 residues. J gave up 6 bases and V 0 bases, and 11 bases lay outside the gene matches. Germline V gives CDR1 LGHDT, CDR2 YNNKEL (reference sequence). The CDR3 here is CASSQDPPTGAFEQYF. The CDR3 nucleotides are TGTGCCAGCAGCCAAGATCCCCCCACAGGGGCTTTCGAGCAGTACTTC.

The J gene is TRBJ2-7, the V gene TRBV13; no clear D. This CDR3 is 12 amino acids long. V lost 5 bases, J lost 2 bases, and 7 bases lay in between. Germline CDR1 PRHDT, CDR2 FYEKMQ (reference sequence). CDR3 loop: CASSAETYEQYF. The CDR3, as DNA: TGTGCCAGCAGCGCAGAGACCTACGAGCAGTACTTC.

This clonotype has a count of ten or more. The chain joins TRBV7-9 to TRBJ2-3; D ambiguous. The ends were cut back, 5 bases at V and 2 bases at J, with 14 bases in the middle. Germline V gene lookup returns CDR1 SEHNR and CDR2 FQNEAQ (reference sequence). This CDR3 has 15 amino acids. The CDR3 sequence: CASSPWVGDTDTQYF. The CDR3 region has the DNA TGTGCCAGCAGCCCTTGGGTTGGAGACACAGATACGCAGTATTTT.

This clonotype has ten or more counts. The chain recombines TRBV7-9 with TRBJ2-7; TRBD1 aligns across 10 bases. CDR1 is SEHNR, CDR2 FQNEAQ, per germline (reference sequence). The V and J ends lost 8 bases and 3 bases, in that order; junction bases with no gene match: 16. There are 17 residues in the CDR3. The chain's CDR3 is CASENRQGAQLVYEQYF. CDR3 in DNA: TGTGCCAGCGAGAACAGACAGGGGGCACAGCTGGTCTACGAGCAGTACTTC.

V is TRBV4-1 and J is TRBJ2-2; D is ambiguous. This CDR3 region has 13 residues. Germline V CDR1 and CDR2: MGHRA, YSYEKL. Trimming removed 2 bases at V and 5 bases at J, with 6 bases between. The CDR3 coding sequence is TGCGCCAGCAGCCAACTAATGACCGGGGAGCTGTTTTTT. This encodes CASSQLMTGELFF.

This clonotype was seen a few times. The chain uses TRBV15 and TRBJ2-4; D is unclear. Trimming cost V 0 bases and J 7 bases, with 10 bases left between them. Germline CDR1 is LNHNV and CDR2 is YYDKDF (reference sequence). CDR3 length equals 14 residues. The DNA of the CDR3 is TGTGCCACCAGCAGAGATCTGCTCTGGAACATTCAGTACTTC. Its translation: CATSRDLLWNIQYF. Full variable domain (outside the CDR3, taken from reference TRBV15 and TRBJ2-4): DAMVIQNPRYQVTQFGKPVTLSCSQTLNHNVMYWYQQKSSQAPKLLFHYYDKDFNNEADTPDNFQSRRPNTSFCFLDIRSPGLGDTAMYLCATSRDLLWNIQYFGAGTRLSVL.

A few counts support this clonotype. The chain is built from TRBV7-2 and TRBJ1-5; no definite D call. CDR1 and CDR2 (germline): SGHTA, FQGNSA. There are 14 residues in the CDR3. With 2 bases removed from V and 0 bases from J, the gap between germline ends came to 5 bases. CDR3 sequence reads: CASSLRNSNQPQHF. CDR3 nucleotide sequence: TGTGCCAGCAGCTTAAGAAATAGCAATCAGCCCCAGCATTTT. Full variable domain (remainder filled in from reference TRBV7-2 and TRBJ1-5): GAGVSQSPSNKVTEKGKDVELRCDPISGHTALYWYRQSLGQGLEFLIYFQGNSAPDKSGLPSDRFSAERTGGSVSTLTIQRTQQEDSAVYLCASSLRNSNQPQHFGDGTRLSIL.

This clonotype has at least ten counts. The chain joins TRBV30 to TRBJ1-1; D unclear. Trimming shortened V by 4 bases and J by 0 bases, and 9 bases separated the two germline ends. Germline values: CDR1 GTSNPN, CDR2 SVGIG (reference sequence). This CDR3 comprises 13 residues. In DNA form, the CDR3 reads TGTGCCTGGACCCCGGGGATGAACACTGAAGCTTTCTTT. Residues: CAWTPGMNTEAFF.

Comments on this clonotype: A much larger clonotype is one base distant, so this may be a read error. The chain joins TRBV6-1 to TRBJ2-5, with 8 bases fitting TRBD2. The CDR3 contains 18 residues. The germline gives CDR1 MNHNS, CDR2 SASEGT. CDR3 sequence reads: CTSSESGRGDYLGETQYF. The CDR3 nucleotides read TGTACCAGCAGTGAATCGGGGCGGGGGGACTACCTCGGGGAGACCCAGTACTTC.

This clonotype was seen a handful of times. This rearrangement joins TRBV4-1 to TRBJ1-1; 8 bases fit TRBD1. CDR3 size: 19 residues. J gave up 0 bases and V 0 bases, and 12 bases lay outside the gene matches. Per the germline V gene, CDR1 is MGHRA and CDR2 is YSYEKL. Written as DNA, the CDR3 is TGCGCCAGCAGCCAAGATGAGGATGGGACAGGTCGGGTGAACACTGAAGCTTTCTTT. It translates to CASSQDEDGTGRVNTEAFF.

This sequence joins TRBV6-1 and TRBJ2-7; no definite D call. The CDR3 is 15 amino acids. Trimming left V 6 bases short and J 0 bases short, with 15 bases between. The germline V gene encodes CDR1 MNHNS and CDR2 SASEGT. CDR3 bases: TGTGCCAGCAGCGATAGCTTTCGGAGCTCCTACGAGCAGTACTTC. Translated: CASSDSFRSSYEQYF.

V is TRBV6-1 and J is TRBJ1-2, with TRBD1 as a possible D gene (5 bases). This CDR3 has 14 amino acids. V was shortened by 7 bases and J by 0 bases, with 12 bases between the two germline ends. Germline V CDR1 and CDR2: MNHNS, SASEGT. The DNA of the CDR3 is TGTGCCAGCACCGAGGGACCGACTAACTATGGCTACACCTTC. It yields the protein CASTEGPTNYGYTF.

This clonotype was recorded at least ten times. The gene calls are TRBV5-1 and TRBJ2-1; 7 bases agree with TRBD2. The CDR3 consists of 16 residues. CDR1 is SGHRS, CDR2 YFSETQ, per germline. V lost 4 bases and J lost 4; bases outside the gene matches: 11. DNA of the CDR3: TGCGCCAGCAGCCTCCCGACGGGGGGAAGTTACAATGAGCAGTTCTTC. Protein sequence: CASSLPTGGSYNEQFF.

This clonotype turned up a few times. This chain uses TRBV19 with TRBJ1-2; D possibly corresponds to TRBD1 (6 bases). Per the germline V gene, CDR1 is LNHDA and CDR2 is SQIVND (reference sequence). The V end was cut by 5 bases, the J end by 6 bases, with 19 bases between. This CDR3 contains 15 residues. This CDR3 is CASSPRVGGAHGYTF. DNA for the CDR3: TGTGCCAGTAGTCCCCGCGTGGGGGGGGCCCATGGCTACACCTTC. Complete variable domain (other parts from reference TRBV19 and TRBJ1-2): DGGITQSPKYLFRKEGQNVTLSCEQNLNHDAMYWYRQDPGQGLRLIYYSQIVNDFQKGDIAEGYSVSREKKESFPLTVTSAQKNPTAFYLCASSPRVGGAHGYTFGSGTRLTVV.

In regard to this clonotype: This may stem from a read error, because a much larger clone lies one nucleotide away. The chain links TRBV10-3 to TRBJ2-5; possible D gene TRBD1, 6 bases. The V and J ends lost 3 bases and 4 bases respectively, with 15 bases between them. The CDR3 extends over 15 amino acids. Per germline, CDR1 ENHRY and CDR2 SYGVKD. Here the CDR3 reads CAISEYTGMVETQYF. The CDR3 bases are TGTGCCATCAGTGAATACACAGGGATGGTAGAGACCCAGTACTTC.

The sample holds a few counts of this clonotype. CDR3 sequence: CASSRDRGEGRYEQYF. In nucleotides, the CDR3 is TGTGCCAGCAGCCGAGACAGGGGCGAGGGACGTTACGAGCAGTACTTC. The chain combines TRBV3-1 with TRBJ2-7, with 8 positions matching TRBD1. The germline V gene has CDR1 LGHDT and CDR2 YNNKEL (reference sequence). The trim removed 4 bases at V and 4 bases at J, leaving 12 bases unmatched. The CDR3 totals 16 residues.

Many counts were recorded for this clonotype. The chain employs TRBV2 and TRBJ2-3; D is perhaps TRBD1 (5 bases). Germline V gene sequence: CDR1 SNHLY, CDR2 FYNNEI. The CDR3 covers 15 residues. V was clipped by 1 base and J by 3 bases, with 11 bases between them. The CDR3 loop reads CASSEGRAWTDTQYF. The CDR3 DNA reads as TGTGCCAGCAGTGAAGGCAGGGCTTGGACAGATACGCAGTATTTT.

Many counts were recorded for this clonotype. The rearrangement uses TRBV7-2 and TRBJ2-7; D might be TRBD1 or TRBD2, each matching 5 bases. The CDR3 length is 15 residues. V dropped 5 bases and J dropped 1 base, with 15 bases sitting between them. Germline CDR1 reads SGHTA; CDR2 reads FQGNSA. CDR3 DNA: TGTGCCAGCAGCCTAAGGGACGGTGGGTCCTACGAGCAGTACTTC. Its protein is CASSLRDGGSYEQYF.

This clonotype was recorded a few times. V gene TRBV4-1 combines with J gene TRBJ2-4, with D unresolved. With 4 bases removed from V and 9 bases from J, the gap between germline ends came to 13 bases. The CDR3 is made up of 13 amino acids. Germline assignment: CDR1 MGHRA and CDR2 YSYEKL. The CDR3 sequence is CASSLSTDSIQYF. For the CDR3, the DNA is TGCGCCAGCAGCCTTTCCACTGATAGCATTCAGTACTTC.

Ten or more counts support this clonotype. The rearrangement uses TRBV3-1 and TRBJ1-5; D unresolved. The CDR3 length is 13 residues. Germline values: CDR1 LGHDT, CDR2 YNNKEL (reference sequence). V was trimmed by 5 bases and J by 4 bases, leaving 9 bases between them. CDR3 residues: CASSDLGNQPQHF. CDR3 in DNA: TGTGCCAGCAGCGATCTCGGAAATCAGCCCCAGCATTTT.

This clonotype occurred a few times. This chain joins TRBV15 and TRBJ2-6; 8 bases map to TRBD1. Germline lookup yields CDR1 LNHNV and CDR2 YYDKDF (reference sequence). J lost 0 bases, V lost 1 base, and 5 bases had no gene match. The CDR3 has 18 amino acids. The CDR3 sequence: CATSRVGQVTSGANVLTF. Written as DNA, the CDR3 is TGTGCCACCAGCAGAGTGGGACAGGTCACCTCTGGGGCCAACGTCCTGACTTTC.